The 12 T cell receptor beta chains below were found in one sample sequenced in a study of T-cell memory formation after mild COVID-19. MiXCR, run by TCRdb on the 5' RACE reads, gives a single entry per CDR3 protein. Of about 360,000 distinct CDR3 sequences listed, approximately 15% are singletons. The sequenced sample consisted of PBMCs or a T cell subset sorted from them (not recorded which). These receptors all stem from a man in his late teens or twenties who had mild COVID-19 (a few samples of this study predate the infection). Cell type and time point are not known.

There are a few counts of this clonotype. This rearrangement joins TRBV19 to TRBJ1-1; 7 bases fit TRBD1. V lost 9 bases and J lost 4; bases outside the gene matches: 14. This CDR3 region has 15 residues. Germline loops: CDR1 LNHDA, CDR2 SQIVND (reference sequence). DNA of the CDR3: TGTGCCAGCTGCAGACAGGGTGGTTTTGGCACTGAAGCTTTCTTT. Protein sequence: CASCRQGGFGTEAFF.

The chain couples TRBV7-2 to TRBJ1-6; D gene ambiguous. V was clipped by 7 bases and J by 9 bases, with 16 bases between them. This CDR3 is 14 amino acids long. Germline V gene lookup returns CDR1 SGHTA and CDR2 FQGNSA. As DNA, the CDR3 is TGTGCCAGCACAAGGGAGGTTTCGGGTTCACCCCTCCACTTT. Translated, it gives CASTREVSGSPLHF. Using reference TRBV7-2 and TRBJ1-6 for the parts outside the CDR3, the full variable domain is GAGVSQSPSNKVTEKGKDVELRCDPISGHTALYWYRQSLGQGLEFLIYFQGNSAPDKSGLPSDRFSAERTGGSVSTLTIQRTQQEDSAVYLCASTREVSGSPLHFGNGTRLTVT.

V is TRBV28 and J is TRBJ2-7; TRBD2 agrees at 12 bases. CDR3 size: 13 residues. Germline CDR1 reads MDHEN; CDR2 reads SYDVKM. The ends lost 8 bases at V and 3 bases at J; junction bases unmatched: 2. CDR3 DNA sequence: TGTGCCAGCCAGACTAGCGGGGGCTACGAGCAGTACGTC. It is translated as CASQTSGGYEQYV.

The chain links TRBV6-2 or TRBV6-3 to TRBJ2-4, with TRBD2 matching over 12 bases. V shed 6 bases and J 6 bases; nucleotides not matched to a gene: 9. The CDR3 has 16 residues. Germline CDR1 MNHEY, CDR2 SVGEGT. CDR3 nucleotides: TGTGCCAGCAGCCCGCTAGCGGGGGGGCCGGGAAACATTCAGTACTTC. Protein: CASSPLAGGPGNIQYF.

A few counts support this clonotype. This chain links TRBV9 with TRBJ1-2; maybe TRBD1 (5 bases). V gave up 6 bases and J gave up 8 bases, with 17 bases separating them. The CDR3 has 13 residues. Looked up from germline, CDR1 is SGDLS and CDR2 is YYNGEE. The CDR3 protein is CASNPWGGSGYTF. CDR3 bases: TGTGCCAGCAACCCCTGGGGCGGTAGCGGCTACACCTTC.

The chain is built from TRBV5-4 and TRBJ2-1; D unresolved. Trimming removed 2 bases at V and 4 bases at J, with 10 bases between. This CDR3 contains 14 residues. The V gene's germline CDR1 is SGHNT and CDR2 YYREEE (reference sequence). CDR3: CASSFPNNYNEQFF. The CDR3 DNA reads TGTGCCAGCAGCTTTCCGAACAATTACAATGAGCAGTTCTTC.

This clonotype showed up just a few times. The chain carries TRBV10-3 and TRBJ1-5; a possible D gene is TRBD1 (6 bases). CDR3 length: 13 residues. Trimming removed 4 bases from V and 4 bases from J, with 8 bases in between. CDR1 and CDR2 from the germline V gene are ENHRY and SYGVKD. The CDR3 region has the DNA TGTGCCATCAGTGCAGGGGTGAATCAGCCCCAGCATTTT. Its translation: CAISAGVNQPQHF.

This clonotype has just a few counts. The chain is built from TRBV6-5 and TRBJ1-2; D remains unclear. CDR3 size: 13 residues. The germline V gene has CDR1 MNHEY and CDR2 SVGAGI. Trimming removed 5 bases from V and 4 bases from J, with 11 bases in between. CDR3 region: CASSPRTTYGYTF. In DNA, the CDR3 is TGTGCCAGCAGTCCGCGGACGACCTATGGCTACACCTTC.

The chain has TRBV7-2 and TRBJ1-5, with a tentative D call TRBD1 (6 bases). The CDR3 contains 15 residues. CDR1 is SGHTA, CDR2 FQGNSA, per germline. V lost 5 bases and J lost 7, with 18 bases in between. Written as DNA, the CDR3 is TGTGCCAGCAGCCTCCGATACAGGGAAGGACAGCCCCAGCATTTT. This gives the protein CASSLRYREGQPQHF.

In its sample, this clonotype was seen a few times. The chain combines TRBV19 with TRBJ2-1, with TRBD1 as a possible D gene (5 bases). The V end was cut by 6 bases, the J end by 3 bases, with 12 bases between. Germline CDR1 LNHDA, CDR2 SQIVND (reference sequence). CDR3 length: 14 residues. The CDR3 protein is CASSTGPSYNEQFF. As DNA, the CDR3 is TGTGCCAGTAGCACAGGTCCAAGCTACAATGAGCAGTTCTTC.

V is TRBV18 and J is TRBJ2-7; tentatively, D is TRBD2 (6 bases). CDR3 length: 14 residues. From germline, CDR1 is KGHSH and CDR2 LQKENI. Trimming left V 6 bases short and J 7 bases short, with 19 bases between. The CDR3 spells CASSHGKGGEEQYV. For the CDR3, the DNA is TGTGCCAGCTCTCATGGAAAAGGCGGGGAAGAGCAGTACGTC.

V gene TRBV27 combines with J gene TRBJ1-5, with D possibly being TRBD1 (5 bases). There are 17 residues in the CDR3. Trimming left V 5 bases short and J 6 bases short, with 23 bases between. The germline V gene has CDR1 MNHEY and CDR2 SMNVEV (reference sequence). The CDR3 sequence is CASSSTSGVSFGQPQHF. The CDR3 DNA is TGTGCCAGCAGTAGCACCTCGGGGGTCTCCTTCGGTCAGCCCCAGCATTTT.